What follows describes a single TCR beta chain. This clonotype was counted a few times. Its antigen target is currently unknown. The record has no base qualities; no much larger clone is one base away. The data were obtained in a study of T-cell reconstitution after alpha-beta-depleted transplantation in children listed by TCRdb under 2016. For the wider study: The study quantitatively tracked T-cell immune reconstitution after TCRalphabeta/CD19-depleted allogeneic hematopoietic cell transplantation in children using TCR repertoire profiling. Study-wide conclusions, independent of this receptor: In some patients, the high TCRbeta diversity seen at day 60 was put down to recipient T cells and intrathymic progenitors that had survived conditioning. The apparently early alphabetaT-cell count recovery about two months after transplant was reportedly dependent on only several hundred rapidly expanded clones derived from non-depleted graft cells. Over the following months the frequencies of hyperexpanded clones went down, and after one year T-cell counts and TCRbeta diversity were mostly credited to newly produced T cells.

Library construction relied on PCR. The instrument given in TCRdb is Illumina HiSeq 2500. Molecular barcoding was employed in the preparation of TCR libraries, with unique molecular identifiers being used to normalize TCRbeta repertoire quantification. TCRdb trimmed the raw reads at Q25, called clones with MiXCR and kept productive beta chains. Identical CDR3 proteins give one entry, which carries the most common genes and DNA. The sample data list under 850,000 distinct CDR3 sequences, and 10% to 15% of these were observed just once. Of the sample, 0.79% falls within the top ten clones. The meaning of the sample's treatment or condition label: allogeneic hematopoietic cell transplantation with graft depleted of TCRalphabeta T cells and CD19 B cells. TCRalphabeta/CD19-depleted allogeneic hematopoietic cell grafts were given to the transplant recipients, all of whom were children. The TCR sequence derives from a girl between 2 and 10 years old with congenital amegakaryocytic thrombocytopenia, due to receive a stem cell transplant. This specimen consisted of PBMCs, obtained before TCRalphabeta/CD19-depleted stem cell transplant.

The CDR3 protein sequence reads: CSVRGTGSTGELFF. In nucleotide form, the sequence is TGCAGCGTGAGGGGCACCGGGAGCACCGGGGAGCTGTTTTTT. The chain employs TRBV29-1 and TRBJ2-2, with a weak D call of TRBD2 (6 bases match). Cut back by 6 bases and 4 bases, the V and J ends lie 15 bases apart. Including the terminal cysteine and phenylalanine, the CDR3 comprises 14 residues. The CDR3 DNA has 42 bases and is translated from base 1. The CDR1 and CDR2 encoded by the germline V gene are SQVTM and ANQGSEA.